This T cell receptor beta chain was retrieved from a study of tumor and adjacent non-tumor tissue in lung cancer. Turning to the study itself: On average, productive TCRbeta reads reached some 4.4 million per sample.

This sample's RNA came from whole unsorted tissue. A note on this clonotype: One end of the junction is discordant with germline, which a read error may explain.

Three rounds of nested PCR, following a modified ARM-PCR protocol, produced the TCRbeta library. One entry per CDR3 protein results from TCRdb running MiXCR on the multiplex PCR reads. Of 100,000 to 150,000 distinct CDR3 sequences listed, around three fifths are singletons. The CDR3 runs to 13 residues. CDR1 and CDR2 from the germline V gene are SEHNR and FQNEAQ (reference sequence). Sequenced material: lung tumor tissue. The chain is built from TRBV7-9 and TRBJ2-3; D ambiguous. The receptor was derived from a man between 25 and 39 years old with non-small cell lung cancer. The CDR3 protein is CASSHRGTDTQYF. The DNA for the CDR3 is TGCGCCAGCAGCCATCGAGGCACAGATACGCAGTATTTT.